A single sample gave rise to the 23 T cell receptor beta chains below, sequenced in a study of blood T cell repertoires in COVID-19. Clones were sequenced by immunoSEQ multiplex PCR, and TCRdb holds only the in-frame ones, with some missing. In the table there are roughly 190,000 clones, about 93% of which are singletons. Sequenced sample: peripheral blood. These receptors were obtained from a man aged 45-65 years with acute or convalescent COVID-19.

V is TRBV7-2 and J is TRBJ1-5; D remains ambiguous. Germline loops: CDR1 SGHTA, CDR2 FQGNSA. This CDR3 region has 13 residues. Trimming shortened V by 5 bases and J by 6 bases, and 11 bases separated the two germline ends. CDR3 in DNA: TGTGCCAGCAGCACCCAGGCGAGTCAGCCCCAGCATTTT. Its protein is CASSTQASQPQHF.

J is TRBJ2-7 and V is TRBV27; possibly TRBD2 for D (5 bases). The CDR3 runs 14 residues. Germline lookup yields CDR1 MNHEY and CDR2 SMNVEV (reference sequence). The ends were cut back, 5 bases at V and 6 bases at J, with 17 bases in the middle. The CDR3 DNA is TGTGCCAGCAGTGTTGTCGACGGAGGCTCCGAGCAGTACTTC. Residues: CASSVVDGGSEQYF.

The chain combines TRBV14 with TRBJ1-2; 9 nucleotides align to TRBD1. The CDR3 consists of 18 residues. CDR1 is SGHDN, CDR2 FVKESK, per germline. The V segment lost 3 bases and the J segment 4 bases; nucleotides outside the gene matches: 15. CDR3 residues: CASSQTGTGPPWRYGYTF. In DNA form, the CDR3 reads TGTGCCAGCAGCCAGACCGGGACAGGGCCCCCCTGGCGCTATGGCTACACCTTC.

A word on this clone: The same CDR3 is also encoded by other DNA sequences in this sample. The chain has TRBV5-1 and TRBJ2-5; 7 bases line up with TRBD1. This CDR3 is built from 14 residues. The junction had 5 bases not matched to a gene; V was cut back by 4 bases and J by 2 bases. Germline-derived CDR1 and CDR2 are SGHRS and YFSETQ. CDR3 region: CASSPGQVQETQYF. CDR3 sequence (DNA): TGCGCCAGCAGCCCAGGACAGGTTCAAGAGACCCAGTACTTC.

The chain has TRBV28 and TRBJ2-6, with 12 nucleotides matching TRBD1. Germline-derived CDR1 and CDR2 are MDHEN and SYDVKM. The CDR3 is 18 residues long. With 2 bases clipped from V and 0 bases from J, the junction kept 2 bases outside the gene matches. CDR3 bases: TGTGCCAGCAGTTTAATGGGACAGGGGGCCTCTGGGGCCAACGTCCTGACTTTC. Its translation: CASSLMGQGASGANVLTF.

The V gene is TRBV3-1 (or the pseudogene TRBV3-2), the J gene TRBJ1-5, with D maybe TRBD1 (6 bases). Germline V lookup: CDR1 LGHDT, CDR2 YNNKEL (reference sequence). Trimming removed 1 base from V and 0 bases from J, with 7 bases in between. The CDR3 consists of 15 residues. CDR3 coding DNA: TGTGCCAGCAGCCAAGGGACAGCTAGCAATCAGCCCCAGCATTTT. Protein: CASSQGTASNQPQHF.

The J gene is TRBJ1-3, the V gene TRBV19; D call uncertain. Germline V CDR1 and CDR2: LNHDA, SQIVND (reference sequence). CDR3 length: 16 residues. With 4 bases removed from V and 0 bases from J, the gap between germline ends came to 13 bases. For the CDR3, the DNA is TGTGCCAGTAGTAGGCCCCAGACAAGCTCTGGAAACACCATATATTTT. Its protein is CASSRPQTSSGNTIYF.

The V and J genes are TRBV6-6 and TRBJ1-1; 8 bases line up with TRBD1. CDR1 and CDR2 from the germline V gene are MNHNY and SVGAGI (reference sequence). The CDR3 consists of 14 residues. V was pared by 0 bases and J by 8 bases, with 5 bases of the junction left unmatched. The CDR3 region has the DNA TGTGCCAGCAGTTACTCGGTGGACAGGGCCGAAGCTTTCTTT. Translation: CASSYSVDRAEAFF.

This clone has just one count. The chain links TRBV6-6 to TRBJ1-3, with D perhaps matching TRBD1 (6 bases). The CDR3 consists of 15 residues. From germline, CDR1 is MNHNY and CDR2 SVGAGI (reference sequence). The V gene lost 6 bases and the J gene lost 4 bases, with 16 bases spanning the gap. This CDR3 reads CASRPGQLNGNTIYF. DNA of the CDR3: TGTGCCAGCAGACCGGGACAATTAAACGGAAACACCATATATTTT.

This clone showed up just once. The chain couples TRBV11-2 to TRBJ2-7, with 8 nucleotides matching TRBD1. CDR1 and CDR2 (germline): SGHAT, FQNNGV. The junction had 9 bases not matched to a gene; V was cut back by 0 bases and J by 5 bases. The CDR3 runs to 16 residues. CDR3 region: CASSLDIRTGYNEQYF. The CDR3 DNA reads as TGTGCCAGCAGCTTAGATATTCGGACAGGGTATAACGAGCAGTACTTC. Using reference TRBV11-2 and TRBJ2-7 for the parts outside the CDR3, the full variable domain is EAGVAQSPRYKIIEKRQSVAFWCNPISGHATLYWYQQILGQGPKLLIQFQNNGVVDDSQLPKDRFSAERLKGVDSTLKIQPAKLEDSAVYLCASSLDIRTGYNEQYFGPGTRLTVT.

The rearrangement links TRBV10-3 to TRBJ2-1, with 8 nucleotides matching TRBD1. The germline V gene encodes CDR1 ENHRY and CDR2 SYGVKD. The CDR3 extends over 14 amino acids. Unmatched junction bases numbered 7, after V lost 4 bases and J lost 8 bases. The CDR3 DNA follows: TGTGCCATCAGTGTGACAGGGGTCGTCGATGAGCAGTTCTTC. Encoded protein: CAISVTGVVDEQFF.

V usage is TRBV11-3 and J usage is TRBJ2-1; tentatively, D is TRBD1 (6 bases). Germline values: CDR1 SGHNT, CDR2 YENEEA. Trimming cost V 5 bases and J 0 bases, with 11 bases left between them. CDR3 length equals 15 residues. The DNA of the CDR3 is TGTGCCAGCAGCACACAGGGTAGCTCCTACAATGAGCAGTTCTTC. Its translation is CASSTQGSSYNEQFF.

This clone was seen a single time. J is TRBJ2-5 and V is TRBV18; the D gene is possibly TRBD1 (5 bases). The V gene lost 4 bases and the J gene lost 2 bases, with 8 bases spanning the gap. Germline CDR1 and CDR2: KGHSH and LQKENI. The CDR3 loop spans 13 amino acids. DNA for the CDR3: TGTGCCAGCTCACAACAGGTTCAAGAGACCCAGTACTTC. This encodes CASSQQVQETQYF.

This clone was counted only a few times. This chain links TRBV7-3 with TRBJ1-5, with TRBD1 matching over 7 bases. The J segment lost 2 bases and the V segment lost 0 bases, leaving 1 base of the junction unmatched. The germline CDR1 and CDR2 sequences are SGHTA and FQGTGA. The CDR3 extends over 15 amino acids. The CDR3 coding sequence is TGTGCCAGCAGCTTAACCGGACAGGGCAATCAGCCCCAGCATTTT. Protein: CASSLTGQGNQPQHF.

V is TRBV6-5 and J is TRBJ2-7, with D possibly matching TRBD2 (5 bases). V shed 7 bases and J shed 2 bases, with 9 bases lying between them. Germline V gene sequence: CDR1 MNHEY, CDR2 SVGAGI. This CDR3 has 12 residues. The CDR3 sequence: CASKRDPYEQYF. CDR3 in DNA: TGTGCCAGCAAGAGGGATCCCTACGAGCAGTACTTC.

The genes are TRBV7-2 and TRBJ1-6, with D unresolved. The CDR3 spans 15 residues. V lost 4 bases to trimming and J lost 10 bases, with 17 bases between them. Germline V CDR1 and CDR2: SGHTA, FQGNSA. CDR3 nucleotide sequence: TGTGCCAGCAGCTCGATCCCGGGATTTTGGTCACCCCTCCACTTT. It translates to CASSSIPGFWSPLHF.

The V and J genes are TRBV14 and TRBJ2-1, with 7 bases that match TRBD1. Germline assignment: CDR1 SGHDN and CDR2 FVKESK. This CDR3 region has 14 residues. V dropped 5 bases and J dropped 5; count of bases not matched to a gene: 6. The CDR3 nucleotides read TGTGCCAGCAGCAACTACAGGGGTAACAATGAGCAGTTCTTC. This codes for CASSNYRGNNEQFF.

In its sample, this clone was seen once. This chain connects TRBV7-9 to TRBJ2-1; the D gene is possibly TRBD2 (5 bases). Germline-derived CDR1 and CDR2 are SEHNR and FQNEAQ (reference sequence). This CDR3 is 13 amino acids long. The CDR3 nucleotides are TGTGGCGCAGATGGACTCTCCCCCAATGAGCAGTTCTTC. Protein product: CGADGLSPNEQFF.

The chain couples TRBV5-1 to TRBJ2-7; D is possibly TRBD1 (7 bases). The germline CDR1 and CDR2 sequences are SGHRS and YFSETQ. Trimming took 0 bases from V and 7 from J, leaving 14 bases between them. CDR3 length: 14 residues. CDR3 in DNA: TGCGCCAGCAGCTTGGGACAGGAGGGGGCTGAGCAGTACTTC. It encodes CASSLGQEGAEQYF.

This chain links TRBV6-5 with TRBJ1-2; tentative D call: TRBD1 (5 bases). The germline V and J ends were trimmed by 6 bases and 8 bases, with 13 bases remaining between them. This CDR3 region has 12 residues. Germline V gives CDR1 MNHEY, CDR2 SVGAGI. In DNA form, the CDR3 reads TGTGCCAGCAGACAGGTGGGCGTAGGCTACACCTTC. Protein sequence: CASRQVGVGYTF.

The rearrangement links TRBV10-2 to TRBJ2-2, with D tentatively TRBD1 (6 bases). The germline V gene has CDR1 WSHSY and CDR2 SAAADI. V lost 5 bases and J lost 6, with 16 bases in between. This CDR3 region has 15 residues. CDR3 bases: TGCGCCAGCAGTCCCTACAGGGACGGGTCCGGGGAGCTGTTTTTT. This codes for CASSPYRDGSGELFF.

The V call is TRBV6-5, the J call TRBJ2-3; a possible D gene is TRBD2 (6 bases). Deletions cut 2 bases from V and 2 bases from J, with 11 bases between. This CDR3 has 15 amino acids. Germline-derived CDR1 and CDR2 are MNHEY and SVGAGI. The CDR3 region is CASSYRREFTDTQYF. Here the CDR3 DNA reads TGTGCCAGCAGTTACCGCCGGGAGTTCACAGATACGCAGTATTTT.

The chain carries TRBV29-1 and TRBJ1-1; 7 positions agree with TRBD1. Germline V lookup: CDR1 SQVTM, CDR2 ANQGSEA. This CDR3 spans 14 amino acids. Germline trimming cut 5 bases from V and 1 base from J; bases unmatched to any gene: 7. The CDR3 nucleotides read TGCAGCGTTTTGGGTGGGACAGCGAACACTGAAGCTTTCTTT. As protein: CSVLGGTANTEAFF. The complete variable domain, with remaining parts taken from reference TRBV29-1 and TRBJ1-1, reads SAVISQKPSRDICQRGTSLTIQCQVDSQVTMMFWYRQQPGQSLTLIATANQGSEATYESGFVIDKFPISRPNLTFSTLTVSNMSPEDSSIYLCSVLGGTANTEAFFGQGTRLTVV.